A single sample is the source of the 10 T cell receptor beta chains below, sequenced in a study of shared clonotypes between healthy human individuals. Only in-frame clones appear in the TCRdb table, and some are missing; sequencing was by immunoSEQ multiplex PCR. The sample yields fewer than 1.8 million clones, approximately 98.5% seen once. The sample was naive CD4+ T cells sorted from blood. Specified subset: CD45RA+ positively selected. Receptors originate from a man younger than 40 in good health.

This chain uses TRBV28 with TRBJ1-5; TRBD1 matches 9 bases. The CDR3 covers 16 residues. The V gene's germline CDR1 is MDHEN and CDR2 SYDVKM. V was pared by 5 bases and J by 6 bases, with 11 bases of the junction left unmatched. The CDR3 DNA sequence: TGTGCCAGCAGTGAGGAAACAGGGGGCGCGGGTCAGCCCCAGCATTTT. This codes for CASSEETGGAGQPQHF.

The rearrangement joins TRBV28 to TRBJ2-7; 8 bases line up with TRBD2. The CDR3 runs to 14 residues. Germline values: CDR1 MDHEN, CDR2 SYDVKM. J lost 4 bases, V lost 2 bases, and 4 bases had no gene match. The CDR3: CASSLQSGRYEQYF. CDR3 bases: TGTGCCAGCAGTTTACAAAGCGGGAGATACGAGCAGTACTTC.

The rearrangement uses TRBV5-5 and TRBJ1-2; 12 bases align to TRBD1. Germline V gene lookup returns CDR1 SGHKS and CDR2 YYEKEE (reference sequence). V gave up 4 bases and J gave up 8 bases; unmatched junction bases: 9. The CDR3 contains 15 residues. The CDR3 DNA reads as TGTGCCAGCAGCCCGCCGGGACAGGGGGCGACGGGCTACACCTTC. It translates to CASSPPGQGATGYTF. The variable domain in full, with the rest retrieved from reference TRBV5-5 and TRBJ1-2, is DAGVTQSPTHLIKTRGQQVTLRCSPISGHKSVSWYQQVLGQGPQFIFQYYEKEERGRGNFPDRFSARQFPNYSSELNVNALLLGDSALYLCASSPPGQGATGYTFGSGTRLTVV.

The chain carries TRBV14 and TRBJ1-2, with TRBD1 as a possible D gene (5 bases). V lost 0 bases, J lost 2 bases, and 7 bases lay in between. The CDR3 covers 14 residues. Looked up from germline, CDR1 is SGHDN and CDR2 is FVKESK. The CDR3 reads CASSQDSGNYGYTF. The CDR3 DNA reads as TGTGCCAGCAGCCAAGATTCAGGGAACTATGGCTACACCTTC. The whole variable domain, filled in from reference TRBV14 and TRBJ1-2, reads EAGVTQFPSHSVIEKGQTVTLRCDPISGHDNLYWYRRVMGKEIKFLLHFVKESKQDESGMPNNRFLAERTGGTYSTLKVQPAELEDSGVYFCASSQDSGNYGYTFGSGTRLTVV.

The chain uses TRBV25-1 and TRBJ1-3; D might be TRBD1 (6 bases). Trimming left V 5 bases short and J 0 bases short, with 17 bases between. Germline lookup yields CDR1 MGHDK and CDR2 SYGVNS. The CDR3 is 17 amino acids. The CDR3 DNA sequence: TGTGCCAGCAGTAATCTGGGTGGGGGCTCCTCTGGAAACACCATATATTTT. This translates into CASSNLGGGSSGNTIYF. Looking up the rest from reference TRBV25-1 and TRBJ1-3 gives the full variable domain: EADIYQTPRYLVIGTGKKITLECSQTMGHDKMYWYQQDPGMELHLIHYSYGVNSTEKGDLSSESTVSRIRTEHFPLTLESARPSHTSQYLCASSNLGGGSSGNTIYFGEGSWLTVV.

The chain carries TRBV7-9 and TRBJ2-7, with TRBD1 as a possible D gene (6 bases). With 2 bases removed from V and 2 bases from J, the gap between germline ends came to 16 bases. Germline V gene lookup returns CDR1 SEHNR and CDR2 FQNEAQ (reference sequence). The CDR3 extends over 16 amino acids. The CDR3 DNA follows: TGTGCCAGCAGCTTATCGCTGGGGGCGCGCCCCTACGAGCAGTACTTC. Protein product: CASSLSLGARPYEQYF.

The chain links TRBV2 to TRBJ2-7; D is possibly TRBD2 (5 bases). The germline V gene encodes CDR1 SNHLY and CDR2 FYNNEI. CDR3 length: 13 amino acids. CDR3 amino acids: CVVRASEYGEQYF. CDR3 DNA: TGTGTCGTGAGGGCCAGTGAATATGGGGAGCAGTACTTC.

This clone was detected only once. The chain combines TRBV5-1 with TRBJ2-3, with 11 bases matching TRBD2. Germline CDR1 SGHRS, CDR2 YFSETQ. The V gene end was trimmed by 0 bases and the J gene end by 2 bases; junction bases not matched to a gene: 2. This CDR3 comprises 16 residues. The CDR3 DNA sequence: TGCGCCAGCAGCTTGGGACTAGCGGGGAACACAGATACGCAGTATTTT. Translated: CASSLGLAGNTDTQYF.

The chain has TRBV4-3 and TRBJ1-2; 7 nucleotides align to TRBD1. The germline gives CDR1 LGHNA, CDR2 YSLEER. After removal of 4 bases from V and 4 bases from J, the junction contained 3 bases not matched to a gene. This CDR3 is 13 amino acids long. CDR3 sequence reads: CASSRQGFYGYTF. The CDR3 coding sequence is TGCGCCAGCAGCCGACAGGGATTCTATGGCTACACCTTC.

The chain uses TRBV9 and TRBJ2-1; 8 bases fit TRBD2. Germline CDR1 reads SGDLS; CDR2 reads YYNGEE. The J segment lost 8 bases and the V segment lost 0 bases, leaving 7 bases of the junction unmatched. This CDR3 region has 15 residues. In nucleotides, the CDR3 is TGTGCCAGCAGCGTAGGCCTAGCGGGTATCTATGAGCAGTTCTTC. Its protein is CASSVGLAGIYEQFF.